The entry below describes one T cell receptor beta chain. The sample belongs to a study of blood T cell repertoires in COVID-19. The assay was immunoSEQ multiplex PCR, and TCRdb's table has in-frame clones only and misses some. The sample yields some 120,000 clones, 90% to 95% seen once. With 8 bases removed from V and 0 bases from J, the gap between germline ends came to 10 bases. CDR1 and CDR2 (germline): MNHEY, SMNVEV (reference sequence). This CDR3 has 14 amino acids. The TCR sequence derives from a middle-aged man with COVID-19, enrolled during active disease. Sequencing was performed on peripheral blood. V is TRBV27 and J is TRBJ1-4; maybe TRBD1 (5 bases). The CDR3 sequence: CASGTGATNEKLFF. The DNA for the CDR3 is TGTGCCAGCGGAACAGGCGCAACTAATGAAAAACTGTTTTTT.